The 16 T cell receptor beta chains presented below share a single source sample, sequenced in a study of blood T cell repertoires in COVID-19. Using immunoSEQ multiplex PCR, the repertoire was profiled, and TCRdb retains in-frame clones only, with some absent. The repertoire has fewer than 150,000 clones, around four fifths of them found once; the top ten carry over 9.5%. The sample consisted of peripheral blood. All receptors come from a man in his 60s who had recovered from COVID-19.

The V and J genes are TRBV10-3 and TRBJ2-7, with 12 nucleotides matching TRBD2. The germline V gene has CDR1 ENHRY and CDR2 SYGVKD. The CDR3 is 14 residues long. Losses at the gene ends were 3 bases for V and 7 bases for J; bases not matched to a gene: 4. The CDR3: CAISELAGGGEQYF. Written as DNA, the CDR3 is TGTGCCATCAGTGAACTAGCGGGAGGTGGGGAGCAGTACTTC.

This clone turned up a few times. This sequence joins TRBV5-1 and TRBJ1-1; D unclear. V was trimmed by 0 bases and J by 3 bases, leaving 12 bases between them. Germline lookup yields CDR1 SGHRS and CDR2 YFSETQ. The CDR3 contains 15 residues. CDR3 nucleotides: TGCGCCAGCAGCTTGGATGGGTTCCGGGACACTGAAGCTTTCTTT. This translates into CASSLDGFRDTEAFF.

The rearrangement joins TRBV4-2 to TRBJ2-7; D is possibly TRBD2 (7 bases). The CDR3 covers 16 residues. Trimming removed 1 base from V and 0 bases from J, with 13 bases in between. Germline lookup yields CDR1 LGHNA and CDR2 YNFKEQ. CDR3 coding DNA: TGTGCCAGCAGCCAAGGGGAGCGGGACACCTCCTACGAGCAGTACTTC. It codes for CASSQGERDTSYEQYF.

J is TRBJ1-5 and V is TRBV28, with D maybe TRBD1 (6 bases). V shed 3 bases and J shed 3 bases, with 12 bases lying between them. The length of the CDR3 is 15 residues. Germline lookup yields CDR1 MDHEN and CDR2 SYDVKM. In DNA, the CDR3 is TGTGCCAGCAGTTTCCCAGGACAGTACAATCAGCCCCAGCATTTT. Translated, it gives CASSFPGQYNQPQHF.

V gene TRBV2 combines with J gene TRBJ1-6, with a weak D call TRBD1 (5 bases). This CDR3 comprises 15 residues. With 10 bases removed from V and 0 bases from J, the gap between germline ends came to 13 bases. Germline V CDR1 and CDR2: SNHLY, FYNNEI. CDR3 amino acids: CANDQGGSYNSPLHF. The CDR3 region has the DNA TGTGCCAACGACCAGGGAGGCTCCTATAATTCACCCCTCCACTTT. Together with reference TRBV2 and TRBJ1-6, the CDR3 gives the full variable domain: EPEVTQTPSHQVTQMGQEVILRCVPISNHLYFYWYRQILGQKVEFLVSFYNNEISEKSEIFDDQFSVERPDGSNFTLKIRSTKLEDSAMYFCANDQGGSYNSPLHFGNGTRLTVT.

This sequence joins TRBV4-3 and TRBJ2-1; 11 nucleotides align to TRBD2. The length of the CDR3 is 19 residues. With V trimmed by 0 bases and J by 8 bases, 15 bases remained unmatched. Looked up from germline, CDR1 is LGHNA and CDR2 is YSLEER. This CDR3 reads CASSQDESQVAGGSDEQFF. In DNA, the CDR3 is TGCGCCAGCAGCCAAGATGAGAGTCAAGTAGCGGGAGGGAGCGATGAGCAGTTCTTC.

This clone appeared a single time. The chain joins TRBV7-2 to TRBJ1-3; tentative D call: TRBD1 (6 bases). Germline CDR1 SGHTA, CDR2 FQGNSA. This CDR3 spans 15 amino acids. V dropped 1 base and J dropped 4 bases, with 11 bases sitting between them. The CDR3 spells CASSLEGGPGNTIYF. In nucleotides, the CDR3 is TGTGCCAGCAGCTTAGAGGGGGGGCCCGGAAACACCATATATTTT.

In its sample, this clone was seen a few times. The chain joins TRBV19 to TRBJ2-2; 12 positions match TRBD2. Germline lookup yields CDR1 LNHDA and CDR2 SQIVND (reference sequence). With V trimmed by 3 bases and J by 4 bases, 3 bases remained unmatched. The CDR3 sequence is 16 residues long. The CDR3 loop is CASSITSGRSTGELFF. Written as DNA, the CDR3 is TGTGCCAGTAGTATCACTAGCGGGAGGAGCACCGGGGAGCTGTTTTTT.

This clone was seen a few times. This chain connects TRBV5-3 to TRBJ2-3, with a tentative D call TRBD2 (7 bases). TRBV5-3 is an ORF; its function is uncertain. V was shortened by 3 bases and J by 4 bases, with 18 bases between the two germline ends. This CDR3 is 16 amino acids long. This CDR3 is CARSWEGGRESDTQYF. In DNA, the CDR3 is TGTGCCAGAAGCTGGGAAGGGGGGCGGGAGTCAGATACGCAGTATTTT.

The rearrangement links TRBV6-2 or TRBV6-3 to TRBJ2-1; TRBD1 matches at 9 bases. Germline V gene sequence: CDR1 MNHEY, CDR2 SVGEGT. This CDR3 has 12 residues. V trimming: 3 bases; J trimming: 11 bases; junction bases outside the gene matches: 2. CDR3 bases: TGTGCCAGCAGTTATGGGACAGGGCAGCAGTTCTTC. Its protein product is CASSYGTGQQFF.

V gene TRBV18 combines with J gene TRBJ2-3; D gene unclear. V gave up 3 bases and J gave up 5 bases, with 9 bases separating them. This CDR3 spans 13 amino acids. Germline lookup yields CDR1 KGHSH and CDR2 LQKENI. CDR3 amino acids: CASSPEPRDTQYF. The CDR3 region has the DNA TGTGCCAGCTCACCTGAACCCAGAGATACGCAGTATTTT. The variable domain in full, with the rest retrieved from reference TRBV18 and TRBJ2-3, is NAGVMQNPRHLVRRRGQEARLRCSPMKGHSHVYWYRQLPEEGLKFMVYLQKENIIDESGMPKERFSAEFPKEGPSILRIQQVVRGDSAAYFCASSPEPRDTQYFGPGTRLTVL.

This rearrangement joins TRBV7-9 to TRBJ2-1, with 11 bases that match TRBD1. Per the germline V gene, CDR1 is SEHNR and CDR2 is FQNEAQ (reference sequence). Trimming at V came to 1 base and at J to 9 bases, leaving 11 bases not matched to a gene. The length of the CDR3 is 17 residues. DNA of the CDR3: TGTGCCAGCAGCTTAGGTGGACAGGGGGCGAGGATGGCTGAGCAGTTCTTC. Protein: CASSLGGQGARMAEQFF.

This chain links TRBV19 with TRBJ1-5; 9 bases map to TRBD1. Germline-derived CDR1 and CDR2 are LNHDA and SQIVND (reference sequence). This CDR3 region has 16 residues. Losses at the gene ends were 4 bases for V and 1 base for J; bases not matched to a gene: 5. CDR3 bases: TGTGCCAGTAGTACTACAGGGGGCAGGAGCAATCAGCCCCAGCATTTT. Translated, it gives CASSTTGGRSNQPQHF.

The chain employs TRBV7-3 and TRBJ2-3, with D maybe TRBD2 (5 bases). V lost 3 bases to trimming and J lost 9 bases, with 10 bases between them. The CDR3 length is 12 residues. CDR1 and CDR2 (germline): SGHTA, FQGTGA. Here the CDR3 reads CASSFNGETQYF. The CDR3 bases are TGTGCCAGCAGCTTTAATGGGGAGACGCAGTATTTT.

The rearrangement joins TRBV2 to TRBJ2-3; 7 bases map to TRBD1. V lost 5 bases and J lost 2; bases outside the gene matches: 10. The CDR3 loop spans 16 amino acids. From germline, CDR1 is SNHLY and CDR2 FYNNEI. CDR3 bases: TGTGCCAGCAGTTTTAGGACAGGCGGCCACACAGATACGCAGTATTTT. Amino acids: CASSFRTGGHTDTQYF.

This chain joins TRBV6-5 and TRBJ2-7; 8 bases agree with TRBD2. The CDR3 loop spans 14 amino acids. Germline V lookup: CDR1 MNHEY, CDR2 SVGAGI. V gave up 7 bases and J gave up 5 bases; unmatched junction bases: 10. CDR3 region: CASTSAGGFDEQYF. CDR3 nucleotide sequence: TGTGCCAGCACTTCGGCGGGGGGATTCGACGAGCAGTACTTC.